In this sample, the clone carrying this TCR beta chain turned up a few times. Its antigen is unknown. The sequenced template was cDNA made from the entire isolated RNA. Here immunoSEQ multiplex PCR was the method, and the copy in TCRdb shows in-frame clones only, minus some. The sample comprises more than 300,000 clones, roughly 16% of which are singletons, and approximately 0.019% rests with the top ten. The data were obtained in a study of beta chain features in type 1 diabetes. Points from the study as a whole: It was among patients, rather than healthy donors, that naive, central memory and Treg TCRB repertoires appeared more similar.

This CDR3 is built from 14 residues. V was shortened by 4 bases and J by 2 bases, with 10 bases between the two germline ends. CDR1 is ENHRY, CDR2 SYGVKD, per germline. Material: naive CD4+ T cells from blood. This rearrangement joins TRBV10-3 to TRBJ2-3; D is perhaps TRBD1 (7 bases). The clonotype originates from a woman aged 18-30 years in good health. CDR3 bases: TGTGCCATCAGTGGCAGGGGGGACACAGATACGCAGTATTTT. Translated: CAISGRGDTDTQYF.